The clone carrying this TCR beta chain counts as medium-sized. Its antigen is currently unknown. Germline CDR1 and CDR2: SGHVS and FQNEAQ. The CDR3 contains 12 residues. V was trimmed by 3 bases and J by 5 bases, leaving 7 bases between them. Each library started from roughly 15 ng of total RNA using the QIAseq Immune Repertoire TCR panel. TCRdb fed the reads into MiXCR, producing one record per CDR3 protein. The sample consists of hundreds of distinct CDR3 sequences, 9.5% to 15% of them appearing once. Four subsets defined by PD-1 and/or TIGIT were sorted from live CD3+CD8+TCRalphabeta+ cells. This specimen belongs to a study of circulating CD8 cells and anti-PD-1 response in melanoma. Notes on the study in general: At M1, fewer than 8% of TRB clonotypes appeared in multiple subsets. Generally, no replicate experiments were performed.

The sequencing here drew on CD8+ T cells from PBMCs, taken at baseline or after one month of anti-PD-1 therapy (not recorded which). This chain connects TRBV7-8 to TRBJ2-5; a weak D match, TRBD1 (5 bases). The clonotype comes from a human donor with melanoma. CDR3 nucleotide sequence: TGTGCCAGCAGCTTCCCAGGGGAGACCCAGTACTTC. Protein: CASSFPGETQYF. Looking up the rest from reference TRBV7-8 and TRBJ2-5 gives the full variable domain: GAGVSQSPRYKVAKRGQDVALRCDPISGHVSLFWYQQALGQGPEFLTYFQNEAQLDKSGLPSDRFFAERPEGSVSTLKIQRTQQEDSAVYLCASSFPGETQYFGPGTRLLVL.